Listed here are 9 T cell receptor beta chains from one sample, sequenced in a study of T cells after yellow fever vaccination. One entry per CDR3 protein, called by TCRdb with MiXCR from the 5' RACE reads. The sample contains about 58,000 distinct CDR3 sequences, approximately 7% of which appear only once. This material consisted of CD8+ T cells sorted from PBMCs, taken on the day of the first yellow fever vaccination. All receptors come from a man between 18 and 29 years old who received the YFV17D yellow fever vaccine.

This clonotype appeared a few times. This chain uses TRBV4-3 with TRBJ2-7, with D perhaps TRBD1 (5 bases). Germline V gene sequence: CDR1 LGHNA, CDR2 YSLEER. CDR3 length: 16 residues. V lost 0 bases, J lost 2 bases, and 14 bases lay in between. The CDR3 is CASSQEVPGPAYEQYF. In nucleotides, the CDR3 is TGCGCCAGCAGCCAAGAGGTACCAGGGCCGGCCTACGAGCAGTACTTC.

This clonotype showed up just a few times. The chain employs TRBV12-3 or TRBV12-4 and TRBJ2-5, with TRBD2 matching 12 bases. The trim removed 7 bases at V and 4 bases at J, leaving 10 bases unmatched. This CDR3 has 16 residues. The DNA for the CDR3 is TGTGCCAGCACCCCGGGGACGACTAGCGGGGGAGAGACCCAGTACTTC. This translates into CASTPGTTSGGETQYF.

This clonotype was recorded a few times. J is TRBJ1-1 and V is TRBV6-5, with D perhaps TRBD1 (5 bases). The V end lost 2 bases, the J end lost 3 bases, and 13 bases lay between the germline ends. The CDR3 has 15 amino acids. Germline lookup yields CDR1 MNHEY and CDR2 SVGAGI. CDR3 sequence (DNA): TGTGCCAGCAGTTACCTTGGGGGTCGGGACACTGAAGCTTTCTTT. It encodes CASSYLGGRDTEAFF.

This clonotype has more than one count but fewer than ten. This chain connects TRBV29-1 to TRBJ1-2, with D perhaps matching TRBD1 (5 bases). Germline V gene sequence: CDR1 SQVTM, CDR2 ANQGSEA. The CDR3 is 13 residues long. The V gene lost 6 bases and the J gene lost 6 bases, with 17 bases spanning the gap. CDR3 sequence (DNA): TGCAGCGTACGGGGGTATACAACCGATGGCTACACCTTC. It specifies CSVRGYTTDGYTF.

This chain connects TRBV29-1 to TRBJ1-2; 9 bases are shared with TRBD1. CDR1 is SQVTM, CDR2 ANQGSEA, per germline. The CDR3 runs to 11 residues. V shed 6 bases, J shed 5 bases, and the junction held 1 base outside the gene matches. The CDR3 sequence is CSVDRGYGYTF. In nucleotides, the CDR3 is TGCAGCGTCGACAGGGGGTATGGCTACACCTTC.

Many counts were recorded for this clonotype. The chain links TRBV7-9 to TRBJ2-7, with D perhaps TRBD1 (6 bases). Between the trimmed V and J ends, which lost 3 bases and 6 bases, there was a span of 12 bases. The CDR3 extends over 13 amino acids. Germline assignment: CDR1 SEHNR and CDR2 FQNEAQ (reference sequence). This CDR3 reads CASSLDSPLEQYF. In DNA, the CDR3 is TGTGCCAGCAGCTTGGACAGTCCTCTCGAGCAGTACTTC.

This chain uses TRBV7-2 with TRBJ1-1, with a possible D match to TRBD1 (6 bases). Trimming removed 6 bases from V and 5 bases from J, with 19 bases in between. The CDR3 loop spans 15 amino acids. Germline lookup yields CDR1 SGHTA and CDR2 FQGNSA. The CDR3 DNA reads TGTGCCAGCAGTTATACAACAGGGATGAGGACTGAAGCTTTCTTT. Its protein product is CASSYTTGMRTEAFF.

The rearrangement joins TRBV5-5 to TRBJ2-4; D unclear. This CDR3 has 15 amino acids. V was pared by 4 bases and J by 0 bases, with 11 bases between. The germline gives CDR1 SGHKS, CDR2 YYEKEE (reference sequence). CDR3 nucleotides: TGTGCCAGCAGCCCTCCAGAGTTAGCCAAAAACATTCAGTACTTC. Translated, it gives CASSPPELAKNIQYF.

This clonotype was seen many times. This sequence joins TRBV20-1 and TRBJ1-1; 8 positions agree with TRBD1. CDR3 length: 12 residues. With V trimmed by 5 bases and J by 6 bases, 5 bases remained unmatched. Per germline, CDR1 DFQATT and CDR2 SNEGSKA (reference sequence). CDR3 sequence (DNA): TGCAGTGCTGAAGGGACAGGCCCTGAAGCTTTCTTT. Encoded protein: CSAEGTGPEAFF.